These 14 T cell receptor delta chains originate from one sample sequenced in a study of gamma delta lymphoproliferative disorders and STAT genes (dated by TCRdb to 2016 to 2018). TCR sequencing was performed on genomic DNA from peripheral blood mononuclear cells isolated from patients and controls. Receptor amplification or capture employed multiplex PCR. Sequencing took place on an Illumina MiSeq. TCRdb reanalyzed the public reads with the CATT caller, and identical DNA sequences were merged afterwards. This sample is represented by 1,500 to 2,000 delta-chain clones; around 1.9% of them were singletons. Clones ranked in the top ten supply 49% of the sample. Sequencing was done on a sample of blood. The receptors come from a human donor in good health.

Comment on this clone: It differs at one base from a far larger clone, so likely a read error. The same CDR3 is also encoded by other DNA sequences in this sample. This CDR3 is CACDTVLGDTLRGSDKLIF. As DNA, the CDR3 is TGTGCCTGTGACACCGTTCTGGGGGATACGTTAAGAGGATCGGATAAACTCATCTTT. The rearrangement uses TRDV2 and TRDJ1; 12 bases line up with TRDD3. Germline V gene lookup returns CDR1 GEAIGNYY and CDR2 EKD. Germline trimming cut 0 bases from V and 5 bases from J; bases unmatched to any gene: 15. The CDR3 consists of 19 residues.

This clone came up a few times. A far larger clone is just one base off, so this is likely a read error. Additional DNA sequences in this sample encode the identical CDR3. This chain joins TRDV2 and TRDJ3, with 7 bases lining up with TRDD3. CDR1 and CDR2 (germline): GEAIGNYY, EKD. Trimming removed 1 base from V and 0 bases from J; junction bases left unmatched: 17. There are 22 residues in the CDR3. This CDR3 reads CACDTVGDISLWSSWDTRQMFF. DNA of the CDR3: TGTGCCTGTGACACTGTAGGGGATATATCACTATGGAGCTCCTGGGACACCCGACAGATGTTTTTC.

A note on this clone: TCRdb pairs this DNA with a much larger clone's protein that differs at residue 15, likely a read error; the protein shown was translated from the DNA. The gene calls are TRDV2 and TRDJ1; TRDD3 agrees at 9 bases. Germline CDR1 GEAIGNYY, CDR2 EKD. This CDR3 is 16 amino acids long. The DNA of the CDR3 is TGTGCCTGTGACACCGCCTGGGGGATTTACACCGATAAACTCACCTTT. Amino acids: CACDTAWGIYTDKLTF.

This clone has just a few counts. The amino acid sequence in TCRdb belongs to a much larger clone and departs from this DNA's translation at residue 5, likely a sequencing read error; the sequence shown is translated from the DNA. The chain carries TRDV2 and TRDJ1; 9 bases line up with TRDD3. CDR1 GEAIGNYY and CDR2 EKD come from the germline V gene. V lost 3 bases to trimming and J lost 1 base; unmatched junction nucleotides: 5. This CDR3 spans 15 amino acids. The CDR3 DNA is TGTGCCTGTGACTCCCTGGGGGATGGCACCGATAAACTCATCTTT. Its translation: CACDSLGDGTDKLIF.

In this sample, this clone turned up a few times. A far larger clone is one nucleotide away, so this likely arose from a read error. This specimen includes other DNA sequences encoding the same CDR3. This sequence joins TRDV2 and TRDJ1, with D perhaps TRDD3 (5 bases). The CDR3 runs to 19 residues. V lost 5 bases and J lost 0, with 27 bases in between. Per the germline V gene, CDR1 is GEAIGNYY and CDR2 is EKD. Written as DNA, the CDR3 is TGTGCCTGTGCCCGGCTAGGGGGCGCCGGGGACACAGACACCGATAAACTCATCTTT. This codes for CACARLGGAGDTDTDKLIF.

Comments on this clone: The TCRdb protein, from a much larger clone, departs from this DNA's translation at residue 8, likely by read error; the protein shown derives from the DNA. The genes are TRDV2 and TRDJ1; TRDD3 agrees at 9 bases. This CDR3 has 17 amino acids. The germline V gene has CDR1 GEAIGNYY and CDR2 EKD. Germline trimming cut 2 bases from V and 2 bases from J; bases unmatched to any gene: 11. CDR3 sequence (DNA): TGTGCCTGTGACAACTTATTACGGGGGGATACAACCGATAAACTCATCTTT. It specifies CACDNLLRGDTTDKLIF.

In this sample, this clone turned up a few times. A far larger clone is one nucleotide away, so this likely arose from a read error. The same CDR3 can be traced to other DNA sequences in this sample. V usage is TRDV1 and J usage is TRDJ1; D assignment may be TRDD2 or TRDD3 (7 bases each). CDR1 TSWWSYY and CDR2 QGS come from the germline V gene. The length of the CDR3 is 24 residues. The CDR3 sequence is CALGEFRFLPLRGINPHYTDKLIF. As DNA, the CDR3 is TGTGCCCTTGGGGAATTTCGATTCCTACCATTGAGGGGGATCAACCCCCATTACACCGATAAACTCATCTTT.

This clone has just a few counts. This is likely an artifact of a read error, given a far larger clone one base away. Additional DNA sequences in this sample encode the identical CDR3. The V and J genes are TRDV2 and TRDJ3; 7 bases are a match to TRDD3. Per germline, CDR1 GEAIGNYY and CDR2 EKD. The CDR3 spans 22 residues. This CDR3 reads CACDTVGDISLWSSWDTRQMFF. CDR3 bases: TGTGCCTGTGACACTGTAGGGGATATATCGCTATGGAGCTCCTGGGACACCCGACAAATGTTTTTC.

This clone was counted between two and nine times. Being one base from a much bigger clone, this may be a read error. Additional DNA sequences in this sample encode the identical CDR3. The rearrangement joins TRDV1 to TRDJ1, with 10 bases lining up with TRDD3. Germline loops: CDR1 TSWWSYY, CDR2 QGS. CDR3 size: 22 residues. The CDR3: CALGGLGVPWGILSGYTDKLIF. CDR3 bases: TGTGCGCTTGGGGGTTTGGGGGTACCGTGGGGGATACTTAGTGGGTACACCGATAAACTCATCTTT.

Only a few counts were recorded for this clone. A read error is likely here: a far larger clone is one base away. The same CDR3 arises from other DNA sequences in this sample as well. This sequence joins TRDV1 and TRDJ1; TRDD3 is a possible D gene (10 bases). CDR1 and CDR2 from the germline V gene are TSWWSYY and QGS. The CDR3 runs 25 residues. The V gene lost 5 bases and the J gene lost 0 bases, with 43 bases spanning the gap. This chain's CDR3 is CALGPWDLSFLRVTGGLKYTDKLIF. CDR3 nucleotides: TGTGCTCTTGGGCCTTGGGATCTATCCTTCCTACGGGTTACTGGGGGATTGAAGTACACCGATAAACTCATCTTT.

Notes on this clone: A read error likely explains this, since a far larger clone differs by one base. Other DNA sequences in the sample encode the same CDR3. The gene calls are TRDV1 and TRDJ2, with 11 bases lining up with TRDD3. Trimming at V came to 1 base and at J to 6 bases, leaving 34 bases not matched to a gene. The CDR3 extends over 26 amino acids. Germline assignment: CDR1 TSWWSYY and CDR2 QGS. This CDR3 reads CALGEPAPLWGIPWRPKVDRAAQLFF. The DNA of the CDR3 is TGTGCTCTTGGGGAACCCGCGCCCCTCTGGGGGATACCATGGAGACCTAAGGTAGACAGAGCAGCACAACTCTTCTTT.

Worth noting for this clone: The mismatch at residue 4 between this DNA's translation and the TCRdb protein of a much larger clone likely reflects a read error; the protein shown is translated from the DNA. The rearrangement joins TRDV2 to TRDJ1; 7 bases line up with TRDD3. This CDR3 contains 14 residues. CDR1 and CDR2 (germline): GEAIGNYY, EKD. V dropped 6 bases and J dropped 2; count of bases not matched to a gene: 8. CDR3 sequence: CACNRLGATDKLIF. The CDR3 nucleotides are TGTGCCTGTAACAGGCTGGGGGCTACCGATAAACTCATCTTT.

Details on this clone: The protein TCRdb lists belongs to a much larger clone and differs from this DNA's translation at residue 15, which points to a read error; the protein shown is made from the DNA. The chain combines TRDV1 with TRDJ1; possible D gene TRDD3, 8 bases. V gave up 10 bases and J gave up 0 bases, with 39 bases separating them. The germline V gene encodes CDR1 TSWWSYY and CDR2 QGS. There are 22 residues in the CDR3. CDR3 nucleotides: TGTGCTCCGGTGCCCCTTCCTGGAAGGGGGGATAAGCGTAGGGAGTACACCGATAAACTCATCTTT. Translating gives CAPVPLPGRGDKRREYTDKLIF.

This clone was recorded once. Without a V gene call, the J gene is given as TRDJ1; the tabulated D call, TRDD3, remains unverified against the DNA. The CDR3 consists of 17 residues. In DNA, the CDR3 is TGTGCCTGTGACACCTTAGGAGTAGCGGGGGACACCGATAAACTCATCTTT. Translated: CACDTLGVAGDTDKLIF.